What follows are 25 T cell receptor beta chains derived from one specimen sequenced in a study of monozygotic twins with inflammatory bowel disease. TCRdb re-called the 5' RACE reads and shows each CDR3 protein once, DNA omitted. The listing contains under 200,000 distinct CDR3 sequences. Source material: blood. These receptors originate from a human donor with ulcerative colitis or Crohn's disease, or a healthy co-twin of an affected twin (not recorded which).

The chain links TRBV19 to TRBJ2-6; as DNA is missing, the TRBD1 call by TCRdb cannot be tested. This CDR3 has 15 amino acids. CDR1 and CDR2 (germline): LNHDA, SQIVND (reference sequence). CDR3 amino acids: CASSQTGSGANVLTF.

The rearrangement joins TRBV5-1 to TRBJ2-1; the D call from TCRdb, TRBD2, cannot be confirmed without DNA. From germline, CDR1 is SGHRS and CDR2 YFSETQ. The CDR3 runs to 17 residues. The CDR3 loop is CASSTQRGTSGRYEQFF. The full variable domain, rest sourced from reference TRBV5-1 and TRBJ2-1, is KAGVTQTPRYLIKTRGQQVTLSCSPISGHRSVSWYQQTPGQGLQFLFEYFSETQRNKGNFPGRFSGRQFSNSRSEMNVSTLELGDSALYLCASSTQRGTSGRYEQFFGPGTRLTVL.

V usage is TRBV6-5 and J usage is TRBJ2-3; absent DNA, TCRdb's TRBD1 call cannot be checked. Germline V gene sequence: CDR1 MNHEY, CDR2 SVGAGI. This CDR3 is built from 15 residues. The CDR3 here is CASSRGTGITDTQYF.

This chain links TRBV5-1 with TRBJ1-1. The CDR3 sequence is 14 residues long. Germline CDR1 reads SGHRS; CDR2 reads YFSETQ. The CDR3 is CASSPIRPNTEAFF.

V usage is TRBV5-1 and J usage is TRBJ1-1. The CDR3 totals 14 residues. CDR1 and CDR2 from the germline V gene are SGHRS and YFSETQ. CDR3 region: CASSLEHLNTEAFF. Full variable domain (remainder filled in from reference TRBV5-1 and TRBJ1-1): KAGVTQTPRYLIKTRGQQVTLSCSPISGHRSVSWYQQTPGQGLQFLFEYFSETQRNKGNFPGRFSGRQFSNSRSEMNVSTLELGDSALYLCASSLEHLNTEAFFGQGTRLTVV.

This chain joins TRBV7-2 and TRBJ1-5; without DNA, the TCRdb call of TRBD1 cannot be checked. The CDR3 length is 16 residues. Per the germline V gene, CDR1 is SGHTA and CDR2 is FQGNSA. CDR3 residues: CASSSPRTGGSQPQHF.

CDR3 residues: CATSDLGRQETQYF. This chain uses TRBV24-1 with TRBJ2-5; TCRdb's D call, TRBD1, is unchecked because there is no DNA. This CDR3 has 14 residues. From germline, CDR1 is KGHDR and CDR2 SFDVKD.

The chain has TRBV9 and TRBJ1-1; there is no DNA to check the TCRdb D call of TRBD1. The germline V gene has CDR1 SGDLS and CDR2 YYNGEE. CDR3 size: 15 residues. The CDR3 loop reads CASSVETVMNTEAFF.

The chain links TRBV5-1 to TRBJ2-1; TCRdb's D call of TRBD1 is untestable without DNA. The CDR3 contains 14 residues. CDR1 is SGHRS and CDR2 is YFSETQ in the germline V gene. The CDR3 is CASRGRDTYNEQFF.

The chain joins TRBV7-2 to TRBJ1-6. The germline CDR1 and CDR2 sequences are SGHTA and FQGNSA. The CDR3 runs to 14 residues. The CDR3 sequence: CASSLSVSDSPLHF.

The genes are TRBV24-1 and TRBJ2-3; with no DNA, the TCRdb D assignment of TRBD2 cannot be verified. Germline V lookup: CDR1 KGHDR, CDR2 SFDVKD. This CDR3 is built from 16 residues. The CDR3 sequence is CATSDWTSGKQDTQYF.

The chain uses TRBV24-1 and TRBJ2-3; TCRdb calls TRBD1, which cannot be checked without DNA. CDR1 and CDR2 from the germline V gene are KGHDR and SFDVKD. The CDR3 spans 16 residues. Here the CDR3 reads CATSKTSGGRTDTQYF.

The V and J genes are TRBV6-2 or TRBV6-3 and TRBJ1-2; TCRdb designates TRBD1, a call that cannot be tested without DNA. The CDR3 spans 15 residues. Germline V gene lookup returns CDR1 MNHEY and CDR2 SVGEGT. This chain's CDR3 is CASSPWGREGDGYTF.

The chain has TRBV30 and TRBJ1-4; TCRdb calls TRBD1, which cannot be checked without DNA. CDR1 and CDR2 (germline): GTSNPN, SVGIG (reference sequence). This CDR3 contains 15 residues. The CDR3 sequence is CAWDPGQFKTEKLFF.

The chain has TRBV6-1 and TRBJ2-1; the TCRdb call, TRBD2, lacks DNA for checking. This CDR3 region has 16 residues. CDR1 is MNHNS, CDR2 SASEGT, per germline. The CDR3 protein is CASSLRVNFPYNEQFF.

The genes are TRBV12-3 or TRBV12-4 and TRBJ2-7; there is no DNA to check the TCRdb D call of TRBD2. The CDR3 extends over 15 amino acids. This CDR3 is CASSLLAGGGYEQYF.

The rearrangement joins TRBV5-1 to TRBJ1-2; TCRdb outputs TRBD1, but without DNA this stays unchecked. The CDR3 is 14 amino acids. Germline V lookup: CDR1 SGHRS, CDR2 YFSETQ. The chain's CDR3 is CASNPGQGINGYTF. Full variable domain (rest looked up from reference TRBV5-1 and TRBJ1-2): KAGVTQTPRYLIKTRGQQVTLSCSPISGHRSVSWYQQTPGQGLQFLFEYFSETQRNKGNFPGRFSGRQFSNSRSEMNVSTLELGDSALYLCASNPGQGINGYTFGSGTRLTVV.

The V call is TRBV15, the J call TRBJ1-3. The CDR3 length is 14 residues. Germline assignment: CDR1 LNHNV and CDR2 YYDKDF (reference sequence). CDR3 sequence: CATSRGLVADTIYF.

The chain uses TRBV5-1 and TRBJ2-1; TCRdb outputs TRBD2, but without DNA this stays unchecked. CDR3 size: 15 residues. Germline lookup yields CDR1 SGHRS and CDR2 YFSETQ. The chain's CDR3 is CASSLAVAGVNEQFF.

The CDR3 reads CASSRDDNTEAFF. The chain carries TRBV7-6 and TRBJ1-1; TCRdb lists TRBD1, though no DNA is available to test this call. From germline, CDR1 is SGHVS and CDR2 FNYEAQ. This CDR3 comprises 13 residues. Combining the CDR3 with reference TRBV7-6 and TRBJ1-1 gives the whole variable domain GAGVSQSPRYKVTKRGQDVALRCDPISGHVSLYWYRQALGQGPEFLTYFNYEAQQDKSGLPNDRFSAERPEGSISTLTIQRTEQRDSAMYRCASSRDDNTEAFFGQGTRLTVV.

The chain joins TRBV7-9 to TRBJ1-6. Germline loops: CDR1 SEHNR, CDR2 FQNEAQ (reference sequence). The CDR3 consists of 14 residues. CDR3 region: CASSLEVHNSPLHF.

This sequence joins TRBV5-1 and TRBJ2-7; TCRdb designates TRBD2, a call that cannot be tested without DNA. Germline CDR1 reads SGHRS; CDR2 reads YFSETQ. The CDR3 extends over 16 amino acids. The CDR3 loop reads CASSLNTGPPADEQYF.

CDR3 protein: CASTLTWARYREGTDTQYF. The gene calls are TRBV12-3 or TRBV12-4 and TRBJ2-3; no DNA is available, so the TRBD1 call from TCRdb remains unchecked. The CDR3 is made up of 19 amino acids.

The V gene is TRBV4-2, the J gene TRBJ2-2; TCRdb proposes TRBD2, but this gene call is untestable without DNA. The CDR3 loop spans 16 amino acids. Germline CDR1 LGHNA, CDR2 YNFKEQ. CDR3: CASSERTSFGAGELFF.

V gene TRBV10-3 combines with J gene TRBJ2-1; TCRdb indicates TRBD1, and absent DNA this call remains unverified. CDR1 is ENHRY and CDR2 is SYGVKD in the germline V gene. This CDR3 has 16 residues. The CDR3 here is CAISEETGVIGDEQFF.